Each of the 10 T cell receptor beta chains below was sequenced from the same sample in a study of blood T cell repertoires in COVID-19. The repertoire was sequenced with immunoSEQ multiplex PCR; TCRdb's copy has only in-frame clones and lacks some. The sample has 150,000 to 200,000 clones, 81% seen once. Sequenced material: peripheral blood. These receptors originate from a man between 60 and 75 years old with active or convalescent COVID-19.

The chain combines TRBV5-1 with TRBJ2-7; 9 nucleotides align to TRBD1. Germline lookup yields CDR1 SGHRS and CDR2 YFSETQ. CDR3 size: 14 residues. V was clipped by 1 base and J by 5 bases; unmatched bases: 4. The DNA for the CDR3 is TGCGCCAGCAGCTTGTTAGGACAGGGGAACGAGCAGTACTTC. The encoded protein is CASSLLGQGNEQYF.

The chain carries TRBV5-4 and TRBJ2-7; perhaps TRBD1 as D (5 bases). V lost 5 bases, J lost 3 bases, and 12 bases lay in between. The CDR3 extends over 13 amino acids. Germline loops: CDR1 SGHNT, CDR2 YYREEE (reference sequence). For the CDR3, the DNA is TGTGCCAGCAGTTTTATGCAGGGCTACGAGCAGTACTTC. Translating it yields CASSFMQGYEQYF. Using reference TRBV5-4 and TRBJ2-7 for the parts outside the CDR3, the full variable domain is ETGVTQSPTHLIKTRGQQVTLRCSSQSGHNTVSWYQQALGQGPQFIFQYYREEENGRGNFPPRFSGLQFPNYSSELNVNALELDDSALYLCASSFMQGYEQYFGPGTRLTVT.

The V call is TRBV6-5, the J call TRBJ1-4; perhaps TRBD1 as D (5 bases). The germline gives CDR1 MNHEY, CDR2 SVGAGI. The germline V and J ends were trimmed by 5 bases and 5 bases, with 12 bases remaining between them. This CDR3 is built from 14 residues. The CDR3 region is CASSRRQQNEKLFF. CDR3 nucleotide sequence: TGTGCCAGCAGTCGTAGACAGCAAAATGAAAAACTGTTTTTT.

The chain joins TRBV5-1 to TRBJ2-1; 8 bases match TRBD2. There are 17 residues in the CDR3. Germline assignment: CDR1 SGHRS and CDR2 YFSETQ. V was clipped by 4 bases and J by 9 bases; unmatched bases: 18. The CDR3 is CASSPTLHGRALGEQFF. The CDR3 bases are TGCGCCAGCAGCCCCACCCTTCACGGGAGGGCCCTTGGTGAGCAGTTCTTC.

The rearrangement joins TRBV4-1 to TRBJ1-2; the D gene is possibly TRBD1 (5 bases). CDR3 size: 13 residues. Germline loops: CDR1 MGHRA, CDR2 YSYEKL. Trimming removed 1 base at V and 8 bases at J, with 11 bases between. The CDR3 reads CASSQVPGDGYTF. For the CDR3, the DNA is TGCGCCAGCAGCCAAGTTCCGGGGGACGGCTACACCTTC.

The rearrangement joins TRBV5-1 to TRBJ1-4, with 12 bases identical to TRBD1. The germline gives CDR1 SGHRS, CDR2 YFSETQ. The length of the CDR3 is 15 residues. Trimming cost V 0 bases and J 8 bases; bases outside gene matches: 2. The CDR3 loop is CASSLEGTGGEKLFF. In DNA form, the CDR3 reads TGCGCCAGCAGCTTGGAGGGGACAGGGGGCGAAAAACTGTTTTTT. Supplemented by reference TRBV5-1 and TRBJ1-4, the full variable domain reads KAGVTQTPRYLIKTRGQQVTLSCSPISGHRSVSWYQQTPGQGLQFLFEYFSETQRNKGNFPGRFSGRQFSNSRSEMNVSTLELGDSALYLCASSLEGTGGEKLFFGSGTQLSVL.

Many counts were recorded for this clone. The chain employs TRBV6-2 or TRBV6-3 and TRBJ1-3, with no clear D. V shed 4 bases and J shed 2 bases, with 15 bases lying between them. Per the germline V gene, CDR1 is MNHEY and CDR2 is SVGEGT. The CDR3 covers 16 residues. CDR3 nucleotides: TGTGCCAGCAGTTGGGGTTTGGCGGGGACTGGAAACACCATATATTTT. The encoded protein is CASSWGLAGTGNTIYF.

The J gene is TRBJ2-5, the V gene TRBV5-6, with no clear D. V was cut by 3 bases and J by 3 bases, with 3 bases left in between. Germline V lookup: CDR1 SGHDT, CDR2 YYEEEE. This CDR3 has 11 residues. The CDR3 reads CASSYKETQYF. The CDR3 DNA sequence: TGTGCCAGCAGCTATAAAGAGACCCAGTACTTC.

CDR3 protein: CASSMSAGYSNQPQHF. The CDR3 DNA reads as TGTGCCAGTAGTATGTCGGCAGGTTATAGCAATCAGCCCCAGCATTTT. The genes are TRBV19 and TRBJ1-5; D unresolved. The CDR3 is made up of 16 amino acids. The V gene's germline CDR1 is LNHDA and CDR2 SQIVND (reference sequence). Trimming stripped 3 bases from V and 0 bases from J, with 12 bases between.

Of note for this clone: The CDR3 end shows no conserved phenylalanine or tryptophan, and so a read error is likely. It is unclear where the CDR3 begins or ends on the DNA, so no DNA is shown, and the CDR3 is as TCRdb lists it. The genes are TRBV28 and TRBJ2-7; the table assigns TRBD1, which was not confirmed against the DNA. CDR1 and CDR2 (germline): MDHEN, SYDVKM. The CDR3 adds up to 8 amino acids, both ends counted. CDR3 amino acids: CANTGQGG.